This T cell receptor beta chain is drawn from a study of OX40 agonist ivuxolimab in advanced cancers. Study-wide context: One hepatocellular carcinoma and a couple of cutaneous melanoma patients partially responded.

General study points: By week 6 at 0.1 to 3.0 mg/kg, blood CD4+ and CD8+ T cells had expanded clonally.

Assay: immunoSEQ multiplex PCR; the TCRdb copy retains only in-frame clones and omits some. This sample has some 14,000 clones, with around 82% found just once. Worth noting for this clone: Its antigen is not known.

Germline loops: CDR1 MGHRA, CDR2 YSYEKL. CDR3 length: 16 residues. The ends lost 1 base at V and 4 bases at J; junction bases unmatched: 7. The sequences come from CD4+ or CD8+ T cells sorted from blood, collected in a trial of the OX40 agonist ivuxolimab. V usage is TRBV4-1 and J usage is TRBJ2-7; 10 positions agree with TRBD2. This TCR came from an adult with an advanced solid tumor such as melanoma, head and neck, liver or kidney cancer. The chain's CDR3 is CASSQASSGSFYEQYF. The CDR3 DNA reads TGCGCCAGCAGCCAAGCTTCTAGCGGGAGTTTTTACGAGCAGTACTTC.